This T cell receptor beta chain was recorded in a study of shared clonotypes between healthy human individuals. Findings and caveats of the study: Relative to their counterparts shared across all four donors, non-shared clonotypes exhibited diminished generation probabilities.

Several immunoSEQ 96-well plates shared each subset's DNA, each plate a replicate. On sorted subsets, replicate PCRs used about 180 ng DNA, or roughly 30,000 T cell genomes. Original data processing: From ImmunoSEQ came sequences covering only the junction and carrying no quality scores, so filtering differed. Method: immunoSEQ multiplex PCR; TCRdb's copy keeps in-frame clones and lacks some. The V and J calls and clone size are taken from that table; D and trimming were inferred from the DNA. The sample records approximately 1,500,000 clones, about 98% being singletons. Comment on this clone: What it recognizes is unknown. Sequence at one end of the junction differs from germline and may be a read error.

The receptor was derived from a man between 25 and 39 years old in good health. The specimen was naive CD4+ T cells sorted from blood. Subset specified: CD45RA+ positively selected.

The CDR3 spells CASSSLGQGPRQFF. The CDR3 bases are TGTGCTAGCAGCTCACTAGGACAGGGCCCCAGGCAGTTCTTC. The chain carries TRBV7-7 and TRBJ2-1; the match to TRBD1 covers 8 bases. The CDR3 totals 14 residues. Germline V gene sequence: CDR1 SSHAT, CDR2 FNYEAQ (reference sequence).